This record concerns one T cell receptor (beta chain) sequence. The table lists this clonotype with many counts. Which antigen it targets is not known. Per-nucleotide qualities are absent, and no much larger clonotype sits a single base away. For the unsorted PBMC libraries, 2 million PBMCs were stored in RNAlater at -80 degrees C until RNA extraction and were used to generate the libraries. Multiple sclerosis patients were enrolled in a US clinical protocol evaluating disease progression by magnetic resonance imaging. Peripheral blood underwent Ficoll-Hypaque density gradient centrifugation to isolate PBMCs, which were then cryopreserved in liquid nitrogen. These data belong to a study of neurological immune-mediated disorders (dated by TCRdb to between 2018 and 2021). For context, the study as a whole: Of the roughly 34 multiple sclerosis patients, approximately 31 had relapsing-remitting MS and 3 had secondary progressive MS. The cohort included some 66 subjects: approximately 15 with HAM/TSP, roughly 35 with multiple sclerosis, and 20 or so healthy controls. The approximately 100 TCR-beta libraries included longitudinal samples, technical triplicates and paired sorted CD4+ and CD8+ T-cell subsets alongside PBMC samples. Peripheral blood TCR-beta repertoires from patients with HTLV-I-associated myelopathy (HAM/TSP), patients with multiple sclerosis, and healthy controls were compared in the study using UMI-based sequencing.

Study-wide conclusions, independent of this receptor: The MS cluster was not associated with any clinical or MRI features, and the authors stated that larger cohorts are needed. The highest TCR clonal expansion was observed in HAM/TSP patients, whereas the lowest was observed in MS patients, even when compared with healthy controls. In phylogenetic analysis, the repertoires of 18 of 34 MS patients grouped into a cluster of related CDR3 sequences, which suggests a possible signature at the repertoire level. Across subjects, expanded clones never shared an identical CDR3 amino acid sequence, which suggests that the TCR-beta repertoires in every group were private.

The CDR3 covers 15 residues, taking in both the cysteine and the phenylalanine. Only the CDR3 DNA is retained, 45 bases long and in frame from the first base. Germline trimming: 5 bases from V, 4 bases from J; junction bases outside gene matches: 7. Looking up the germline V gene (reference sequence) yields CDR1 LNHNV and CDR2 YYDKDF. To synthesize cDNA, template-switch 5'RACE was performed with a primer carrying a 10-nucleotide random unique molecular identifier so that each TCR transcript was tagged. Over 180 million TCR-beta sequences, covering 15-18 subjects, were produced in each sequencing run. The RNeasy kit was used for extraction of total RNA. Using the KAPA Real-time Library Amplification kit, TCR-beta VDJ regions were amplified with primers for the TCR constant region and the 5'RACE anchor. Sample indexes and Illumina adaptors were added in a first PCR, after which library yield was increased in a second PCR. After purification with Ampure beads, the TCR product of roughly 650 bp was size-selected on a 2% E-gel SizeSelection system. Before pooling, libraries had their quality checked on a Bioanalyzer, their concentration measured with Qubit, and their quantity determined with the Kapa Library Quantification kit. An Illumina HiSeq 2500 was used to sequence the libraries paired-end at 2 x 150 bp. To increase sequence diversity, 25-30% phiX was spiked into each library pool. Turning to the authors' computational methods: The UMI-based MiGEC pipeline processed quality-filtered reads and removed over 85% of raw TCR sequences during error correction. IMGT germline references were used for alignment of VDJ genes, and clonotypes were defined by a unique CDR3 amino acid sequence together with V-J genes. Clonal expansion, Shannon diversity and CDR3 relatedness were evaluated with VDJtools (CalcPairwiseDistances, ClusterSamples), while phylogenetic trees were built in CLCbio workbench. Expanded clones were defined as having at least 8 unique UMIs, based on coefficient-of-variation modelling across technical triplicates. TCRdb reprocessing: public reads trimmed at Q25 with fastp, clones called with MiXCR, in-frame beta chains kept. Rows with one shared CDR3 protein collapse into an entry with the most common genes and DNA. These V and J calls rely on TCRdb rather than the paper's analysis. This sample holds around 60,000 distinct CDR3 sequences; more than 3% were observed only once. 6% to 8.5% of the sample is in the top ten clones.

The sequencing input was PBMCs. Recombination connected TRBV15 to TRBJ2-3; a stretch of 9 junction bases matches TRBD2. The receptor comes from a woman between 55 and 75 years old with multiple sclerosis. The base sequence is TGTGCCACCAGCGGCGGGGGGGCCAGGGCAGATACGCAGTATTTT. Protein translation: CATSGGGARADTQYF. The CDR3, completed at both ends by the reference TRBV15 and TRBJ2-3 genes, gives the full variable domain DAMVIQNPRYQVTQFGKPVTLSCSQTLNHNVMYWYQQKSSQAPKLLFHYYDKDFNNEADTPDNFQSRRPNTSFCFLDIRSPGLGDTAMYLCATSGGGARADTQYFGPGTRLTVL.